Each of the 12 T cell receptor beta chains below was sequenced from the same sample in a study of metastatic and nonmetastatic thyroid tumors. The entire patient cohort was treatment-naive prior to thyroid surgery. Via MiXCR, TCRdb re-called the PCR reads. Of 30,000 to 35,000 clones in the sample, more than 15% were seen once. Sequenced: blood. These TCRs come from a female donor with papillary thyroid cancer or a benign thyroid nodule (not recorded which). Some clones in this sample may be carry-over from other donors' samples.

This sequence joins TRBV2 and TRBJ1-5, with D uncertain. The V end was cut by 5 bases, the J end by 6 bases, with 11 bases between. CDR3 size: 13 residues. CDR1 SNHLY and CDR2 FYNNEI come from the germline V gene. The CDR3 is CASSMGSVQPQHF. The DNA for the CDR3 is TGTGCCAGCAGTATGGGCTCGGTTCAGCCCCAGCATTTT.

This clone came up many times. V and J are TRBV6-5 and TRBJ2-1; 8 bases map to TRBD2. The germline gives CDR1 MNHEY, CDR2 SVGAGI. This CDR3 is built from 17 residues. The V and J ends lost 6 bases and 4 bases, in that order; junction bases with no gene match: 14. The chain's CDR3 is CASSISLVLAAYNEQFF. CDR3 bases: TGTGCCAGCAGCATAAGTTTGGTACTAGCGGCATACAATGAGCAGTTCTTC.

This clone came up many times. The CDR3 sequence: CASSFRLRDPGFYEQYF. CDR3 DNA: TGCGCCAGCAGCTTTAGACTCCGGGATCCGGGCTTCTACGAGCAGTACTTC. V is TRBV5-1 and J is TRBJ2-7; TRBD2 is a possible D gene (5 bases). Germline V gene sequence: CDR1 SGHRS, CDR2 YFSETQ. Trimming took off 2 bases at V and 3 bases at J, with 21 bases between the two ends. CDR3 size: 17 residues.

The chain uses TRBV9 and TRBJ2-7, with 11 bases aligning to TRBD2. Unmatched junction bases numbered 2, after V lost 3 bases and J lost 0 bases. CDR1 and CDR2 (germline): SGDLS, YYNGEE. CDR3 length: 15 residues. Here the CDR3 reads CASSEGTSGSYEQYF. The CDR3 region has the DNA TGTGCCAGCAGCGAGGGGACTAGCGGCTCCTACGAGCAGTACTTC.

This clone was recorded many times. The rearrangement links TRBV6-1 to TRBJ2-3, with D tentatively TRBD2 (5 bases). CDR1 and CDR2 (germline): MNHNS, SASEGT. Trimming removed 7 bases from V and 5 bases from J, with 22 bases in between. CDR3 length: 16 residues. The DNA for the CDR3 is TGTGCCAGCAAAGGATGGGATCGGGGTCTAATAGATACGCAGTATTTT. It yields the protein CASKGWDRGLIDTQYF.

The gene calls are TRBV6-1 and TRBJ1-6, with a possible D match to TRBD1 (6 bases). V was trimmed by 0 bases and J by 6 bases, leaving 12 bases between them. The CDR3 has 16 amino acids. Germline V lookup: CDR1 MNHNS, CDR2 SASEGT. CDR3 sequence: CASSEATGSGNSPLHF. The CDR3 DNA follows: TGTGCCAGCAGTGAAGCTACAGGGTCGGGTAATTCACCCCTCCACTTT.

The chain recombines TRBV7-6 with TRBJ2-7, with D possibly matching TRBD1 (6 bases). CDR3 size: 15 residues. The V gene's germline CDR1 is SGHVS and CDR2 FNYEAQ. Between the trimmed V and J ends, which lost 5 bases and 3 bases, there was a span of 17 bases. CDR3 bases: TGTGCCAGCAGCCGAGAAGGGGGACCATTCTACGAGCAGTACTTC. This sequence encodes CASSREGGPFYEQYF.

In its sample, this clone was seen many times. The genes are TRBV5-1 and TRBJ1-1; perhaps TRBD1 as D (5 bases). Germline V gene sequence: CDR1 SGHRS, CDR2 YFSETQ. CDR3 length equals 17 residues. V was clipped by 0 bases and J by 3 bases, with 18 bases between them. The CDR3 nucleotides are TGCGCCAGCAGCTTGGGGGGGACCAGGAGCCGGGACACTGAAGCTTTCTTT. Its translation is CASSLGGTRSRDTEAFF.

This clone was seen a handful of times. The junction departs from the called germline gene at one end, perhaps through a read error. The chain couples TRBV6-1 to TRBJ2-3, with D uncertain. Germline CDR1 and CDR2: MNHNS and SASEGT. The CDR3 covers 14 residues. The CDR3 coding sequence is TGTGCCAGCAGTTCCATCTCCGGAACAGATAAGCAGTATTTT. It yields the protein CASSSISGTDKQYF.

This chain uses TRBV30 with TRBJ2-7; D may be TRBD1 or TRBD2 (5 bases each). Per the germline V gene, CDR1 is GTSNPN and CDR2 is SVGIG (reference sequence). This CDR3 region has 14 residues. The V end was cut by 4 bases, the J end by 6 bases, with 19 bases between. The CDR3 sequence: CAWNTGTLKSEQYF. In DNA, the CDR3 is TGTGCCTGGAACACCGGGACGTTAAAGTCCGAGCAGTACTTC. The variable domain in full, completed from reference TRBV30 and TRBJ2-7, reads SQTIHQWPATLVQPVGSPLSLECTVEGTSNPNLYWYRQAAGRGLQLLFYSVGIGQISSEVPQNLSASRPQDRQFILSSKKLLLSDSGFYLCAWNTGTLKSEQYFGPGTRLTVT.

The sample holds many counts of this clone. V and J are TRBV6-4 and TRBJ2-1, with TRBD2 matching 9 bases. This CDR3 region has 15 residues. V was clipped by 2 bases and J by 4 bases; unmatched bases: 3. Germline V gives CDR1 MRHNA, CDR2 SNTAGT. DNA of the CDR3: TGTGCCAGCAGTGACAGGCTAGCGGGGTACAATGAGCAGTTCTTC. Translated: CASSDRLAGYNEQFF.

As for this clone: It may be a read error: a sequence one base away is much more abundant. J is TRBJ1-4 and V is TRBV3-1; 9 bases fit TRBD1. This CDR3 is 16 amino acids long. From germline, CDR1 is LGHDT and CDR2 YNNKEL (reference sequence). CDR3 nucleotides: TGTGCCAGCATCCAAGACGACAGGGGGAAAAGTGAAAAACTGTTTTTT. Translation: CASIQDDRGKSEKLFF.